This TCR beta chain was sequenced for a study of OX40 agonist ivuxolimab in advanced cancers. Using immunoSEQ multiplex PCR, the repertoire was profiled, and TCRdb retains in-frame clones only, with some absent. The sample holds 58,000 or so clones, about 91% seen once. Per the germline V gene, CDR1 is SNHLY and CDR2 is FYNNEI. The CDR3 has 12 residues. V was pared by 11 bases and J by 9 bases, with 9 bases of the junction left unmatched. The chain couples TRBV2 to TRBJ2-1; 8 positions match TRBD2. Material: CD4+ or CD8+ T cells sorted from blood, obtained in a trial of the OX40 agonist ivuxolimab. This clonotype originated in an adult with an advanced solid tumor such as melanoma, head and neck, liver or kidney cancer. The CDR3 nucleotides read TGTGCCGGACTAGCCCTTAAGGGTGAGCAGTTCTTC. Protein product: CAGLALKGEQFF.